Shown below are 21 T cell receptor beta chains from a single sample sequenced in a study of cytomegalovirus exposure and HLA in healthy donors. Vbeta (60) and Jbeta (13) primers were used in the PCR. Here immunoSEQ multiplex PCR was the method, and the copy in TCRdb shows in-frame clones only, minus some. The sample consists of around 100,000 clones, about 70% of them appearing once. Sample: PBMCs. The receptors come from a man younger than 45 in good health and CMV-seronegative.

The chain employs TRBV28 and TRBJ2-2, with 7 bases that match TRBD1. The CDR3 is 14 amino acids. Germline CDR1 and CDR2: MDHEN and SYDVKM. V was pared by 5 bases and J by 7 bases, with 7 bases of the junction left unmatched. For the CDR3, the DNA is TGTGCCAGCAGTCTTCAGGGGGATATCGGGGAGCTGTTTTTT. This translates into CASSLQGDIGELFF. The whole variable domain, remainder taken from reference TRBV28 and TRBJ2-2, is DVKVTQSSRYLVKRTGEKVFLECVQDMDHENMFWYRQDPGLGLRLIYFSYDVKMKEKGDIPEGYSVSREKKERFSLILESASTNQTSMYLCASSLQGDIGELFFGEGSRLTVL.

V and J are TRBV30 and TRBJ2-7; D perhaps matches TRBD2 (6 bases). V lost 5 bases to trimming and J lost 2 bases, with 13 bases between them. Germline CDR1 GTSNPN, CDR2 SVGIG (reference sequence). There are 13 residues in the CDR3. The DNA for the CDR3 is TGTGCCTGGTCGCCGGACTACACCTACGAGCAGTACTTC. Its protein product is CAWSPDYTYEQYF.

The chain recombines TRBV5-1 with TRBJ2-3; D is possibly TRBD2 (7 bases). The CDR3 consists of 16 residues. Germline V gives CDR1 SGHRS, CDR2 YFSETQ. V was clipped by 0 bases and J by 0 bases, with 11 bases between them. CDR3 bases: TGCGCCAGCAGCTTGGCTGCGGGGGCCAGCACAGATACGCAGTATTTT. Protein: CASSLAAGASTDTQYF.

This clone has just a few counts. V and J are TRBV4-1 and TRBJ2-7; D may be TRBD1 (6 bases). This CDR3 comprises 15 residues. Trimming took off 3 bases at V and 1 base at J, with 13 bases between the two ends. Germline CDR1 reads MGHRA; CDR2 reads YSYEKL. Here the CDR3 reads CASSQTRDTSYEQYF. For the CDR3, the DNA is TGCGCCAGCAGCCAGACCCGGGACACATCCTACGAGCAGTACTTC.

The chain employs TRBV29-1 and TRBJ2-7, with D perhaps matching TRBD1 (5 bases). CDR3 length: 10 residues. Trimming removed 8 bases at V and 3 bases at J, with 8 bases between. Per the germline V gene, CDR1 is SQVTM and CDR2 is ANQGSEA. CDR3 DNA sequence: TGCAGCCCAGGGTACTACGAGCAGTACTTC. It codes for CSPGYYEQYF.

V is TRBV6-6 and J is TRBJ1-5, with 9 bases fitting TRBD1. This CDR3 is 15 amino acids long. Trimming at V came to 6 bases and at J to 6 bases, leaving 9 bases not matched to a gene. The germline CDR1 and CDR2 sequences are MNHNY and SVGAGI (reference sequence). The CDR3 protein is CASRRDREAGQPQHF. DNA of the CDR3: TGTGCCAGCAGACGGGACAGGGAGGCCGGTCAGCCCCAGCATTTT.

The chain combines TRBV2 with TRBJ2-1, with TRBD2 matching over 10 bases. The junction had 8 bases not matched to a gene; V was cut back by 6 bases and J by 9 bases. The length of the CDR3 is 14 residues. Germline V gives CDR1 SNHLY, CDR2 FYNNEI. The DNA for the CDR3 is TGTGCCAGCAGAGTCAGCGGGGGGGCCAGTGAGCAGTTCTTC. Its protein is CASRVSGGASEQFF.

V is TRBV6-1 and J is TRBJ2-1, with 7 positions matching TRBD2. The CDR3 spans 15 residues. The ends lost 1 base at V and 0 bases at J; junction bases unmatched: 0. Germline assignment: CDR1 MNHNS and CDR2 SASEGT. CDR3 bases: TGTGCCAGCAGTGAAGGGACTAGCTCCTACAATGAGCAGTTCTTC. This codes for CASSEGTSSYNEQFF.

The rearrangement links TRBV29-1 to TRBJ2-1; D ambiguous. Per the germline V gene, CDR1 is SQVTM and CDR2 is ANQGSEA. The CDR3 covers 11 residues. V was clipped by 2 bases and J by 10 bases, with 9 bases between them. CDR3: CSVEKVGEQFF. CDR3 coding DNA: TGCAGCGTTGAAAAGGTGGGCGAGCAGTTCTTC.

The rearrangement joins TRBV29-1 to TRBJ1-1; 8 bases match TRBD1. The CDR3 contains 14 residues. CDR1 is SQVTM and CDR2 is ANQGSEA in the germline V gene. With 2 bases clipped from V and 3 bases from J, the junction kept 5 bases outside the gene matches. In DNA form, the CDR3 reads TGCAGCGTTGAACAGGGACAGGACTACACTGAAGCTTTCTTT. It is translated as CSVEQGQDYTEAFF.

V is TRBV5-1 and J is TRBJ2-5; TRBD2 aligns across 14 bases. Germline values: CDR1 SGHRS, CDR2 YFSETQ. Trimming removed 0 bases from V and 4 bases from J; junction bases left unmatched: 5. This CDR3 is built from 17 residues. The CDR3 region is CASSLGGLAGEGETQYF. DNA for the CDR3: TGCGCCAGCAGCTTGGGGGGACTAGCGGGAGAGGGAGAGACCCAGTACTTC. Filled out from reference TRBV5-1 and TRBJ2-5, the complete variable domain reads KAGVTQTPRYLIKTRGQQVTLSCSPISGHRSVSWYQQTPGQGLQFLFEYFSETQRNKGNFPGRFSGRQFSNSRSEMNVSTLELGDSALYLCASSLGGLAGEGETQYFGPGTRLLVL.

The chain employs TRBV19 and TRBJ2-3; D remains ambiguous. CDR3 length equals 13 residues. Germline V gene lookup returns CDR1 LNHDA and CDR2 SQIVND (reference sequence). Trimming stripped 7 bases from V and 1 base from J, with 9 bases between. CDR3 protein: CASTWQGTDTQYF. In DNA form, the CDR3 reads TGTGCCAGTACTTGGCAGGGCACAGATACGCAGTATTTT.

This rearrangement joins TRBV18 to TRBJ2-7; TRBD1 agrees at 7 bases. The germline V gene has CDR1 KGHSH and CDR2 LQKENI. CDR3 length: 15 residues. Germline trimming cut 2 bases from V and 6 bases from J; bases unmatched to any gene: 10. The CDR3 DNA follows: TGTGCCAGCTCACCAATAGGGACAGCAGTAGGCGAGCAGTACTTC. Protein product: CASSPIGTAVGEQYF.

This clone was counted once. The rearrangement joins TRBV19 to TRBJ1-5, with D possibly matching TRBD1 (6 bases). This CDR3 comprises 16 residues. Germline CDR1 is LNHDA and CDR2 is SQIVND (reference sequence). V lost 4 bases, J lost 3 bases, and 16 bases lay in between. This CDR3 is CASSTRGGDVNQPQHF. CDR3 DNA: TGTGCCAGTAGTACTCGAGGGGGTGATGTCAATCAGCCCCAGCATTTT. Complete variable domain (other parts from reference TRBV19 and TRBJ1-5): DGGITQSPKYLFRKEGQNVTLSCEQNLNHDAMYWYRQDPGQGLRLIYYSQIVNDFQKGDIAEGYSVSREKKESFPLTVTSAQKNPTAFYLCASSTRGGDVNQPQHFGDGTRLSIL.

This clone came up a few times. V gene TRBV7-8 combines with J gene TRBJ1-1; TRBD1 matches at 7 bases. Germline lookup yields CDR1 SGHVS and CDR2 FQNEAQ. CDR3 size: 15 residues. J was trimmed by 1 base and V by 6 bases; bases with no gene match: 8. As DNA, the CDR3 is TGTGCCAGCAGATACGACAGGGTCGGGAACACTGAAGCTTTCTTT. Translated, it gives CASRYDRVGNTEAFF.

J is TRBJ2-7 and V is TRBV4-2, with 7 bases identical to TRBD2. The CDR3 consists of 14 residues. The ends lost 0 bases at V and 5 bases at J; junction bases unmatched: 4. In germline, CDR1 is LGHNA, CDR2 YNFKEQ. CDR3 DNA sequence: TGTGCCAGCAGCCAAGATCCGGGGGGAGACGAGCAGTACTTC. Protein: CASSQDPGGDEQYF.

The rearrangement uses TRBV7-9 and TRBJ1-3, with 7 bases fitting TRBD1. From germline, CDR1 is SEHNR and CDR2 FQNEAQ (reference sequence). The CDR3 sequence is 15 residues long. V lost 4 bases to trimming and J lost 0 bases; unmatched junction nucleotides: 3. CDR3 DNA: TGTGCCAGCAGCTCATCAGGGGGCTCTGGAAACACCATATATTTT. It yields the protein CASSSSGGSGNTIYF.

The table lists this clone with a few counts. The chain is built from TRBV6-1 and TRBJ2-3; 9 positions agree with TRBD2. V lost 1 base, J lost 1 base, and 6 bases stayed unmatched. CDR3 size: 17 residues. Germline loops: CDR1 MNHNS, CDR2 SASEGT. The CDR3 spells CASSEGDQRGGTDTQYF. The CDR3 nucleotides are TGTGCCAGCAGTGAAGGGGACCAGCGGGGGGGCACAGATACGCAGTATTTT.

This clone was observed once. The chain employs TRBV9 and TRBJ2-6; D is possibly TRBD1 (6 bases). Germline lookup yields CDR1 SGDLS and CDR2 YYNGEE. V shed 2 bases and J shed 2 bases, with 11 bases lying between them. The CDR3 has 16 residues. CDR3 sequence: CASSVGRGTGANVLTF. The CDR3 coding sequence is TGTGCCAGCAGCGTTGGCAGGGGTACTGGGGCCAACGTCCTGACTTTC.

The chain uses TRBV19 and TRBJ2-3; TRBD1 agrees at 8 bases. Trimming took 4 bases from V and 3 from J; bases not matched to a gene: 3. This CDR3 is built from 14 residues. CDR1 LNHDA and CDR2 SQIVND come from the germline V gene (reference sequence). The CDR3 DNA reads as TGTGCCAGTAGTACAGGGGGCGCGACAGATACGCAGTATTTT. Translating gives CASSTGGATDTQYF.

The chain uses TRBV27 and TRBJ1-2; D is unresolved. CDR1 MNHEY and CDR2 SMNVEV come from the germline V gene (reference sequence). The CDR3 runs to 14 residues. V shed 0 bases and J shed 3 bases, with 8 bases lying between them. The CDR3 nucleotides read TGTGCCAGCAGTTTATCAATGTCGTACTATGGCTACACCTTC. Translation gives CASSLSMSYYGYTF.